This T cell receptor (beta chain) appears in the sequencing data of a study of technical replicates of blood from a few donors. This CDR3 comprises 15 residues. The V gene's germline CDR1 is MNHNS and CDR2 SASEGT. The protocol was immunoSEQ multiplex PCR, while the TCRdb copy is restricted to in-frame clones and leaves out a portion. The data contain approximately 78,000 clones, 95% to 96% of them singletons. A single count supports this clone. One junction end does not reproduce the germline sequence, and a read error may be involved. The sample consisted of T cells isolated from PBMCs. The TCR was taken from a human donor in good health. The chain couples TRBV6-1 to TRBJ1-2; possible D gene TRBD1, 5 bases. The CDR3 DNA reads TGTGCCAGCAGGGAAGGTGGAGGGACGGATTATGGCTACACCTTC. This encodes CASREGGGTDYGYTF.